A single sample is the source of the 30 T cell receptor beta chains below, sequenced in a study of neurological immune-mediated disorders. MiXCR was run by TCRdb on the 5' RACE reads, yielding one entry per CDR3 protein. This table holds roughly 75,000 distinct CDR3 sequences, just over 2.5% found once. Specimen: PBMCs. All receptors derive from a woman aged 25-40 years with multiple sclerosis.

This clonotype showed up many times. The chain links TRBV12-3 or TRBV12-4 to TRBJ2-1; 9 bases are shared with TRBD2. This CDR3 is built from 15 residues. The V gene end was trimmed by 2 bases and the J gene end by 4 bases; junction bases not matched to a gene: 3. CDR3 DNA: TGTGCCAGCAGTTTAACTAGCGGGCCTTACAATGAGCAGTTCTTC. As protein: CASSLTSGPYNEQFF.

This clonotype was counted at least ten times. This chain connects TRBV10-3 to TRBJ1-1, with TRBD1 as a possible D gene (6 bases). The length of the CDR3 is 15 residues. V was clipped by 6 bases and J by 3 bases, with 17 bases between them. Per the germline V gene, CDR1 is ENHRY and CDR2 is SYGVKD. This CDR3 is CAIRDKGVEDTEAFF. As DNA, the CDR3 is TGTGCCATCAGGGATAAGGGGGTAGAGGACACTGAAGCTTTCTTT.

This clonotype has a count of ten or more. The chain has TRBV29-1 and TRBJ1-1; 9 bases are shared with TRBD1. This CDR3 spans 12 amino acids. With 7 bases clipped from V and 2 bases from J, the junction kept 2 bases outside the gene matches. Germline CDR1 SQVTM, CDR2 ANQGSEA. The DNA of the CDR3 is TGCAGCGGGGACAGGGATAACACTGAAGCTTTCTTT. This encodes CSGDRDNTEAFF.

At least ten counts were recorded for this clonotype. The chain joins TRBV6-4 to TRBJ1-5, with TRBD1 as a possible D gene (5 bases). This CDR3 region has 13 residues. V lost 4 bases and J lost 6, with 10 bases in between. Per the germline V gene, CDR1 is MRHNA and CDR2 is SNTAGT. The CDR3 is CASSGGVGQPQHF. Written as DNA, the CDR3 is TGTGCCAGCAGTGGGGGGGTTGGTCAGCCCCAGCATTTT.

This clonotype was counted many times. The chain uses TRBV12-3 or TRBV12-4 and TRBJ2-1, with 11 bases aligning to TRBD2. The length of the CDR3 is 15 residues. The trim removed 6 bases at V and 5 bases at J, leaving 6 bases unmatched. This CDR3 is CASRNPGLADNEQFF. In DNA, the CDR3 is TGTGCCAGCAGAAATCCGGGACTAGCGGACAATGAGCAGTTCTTC.

This clonotype was seen many times. This chain links TRBV20-1 with TRBJ2-7; 14 nucleotides agree with TRBD2. V trimming: 8 bases; J trimming: 7 bases; junction bases outside the gene matches: 7. Germline lookup yields CDR1 DFQATT and CDR2 SNEGSKA (reference sequence). This CDR3 comprises 13 residues. CDR3 amino acids: CSSGTSGREEQYF. The CDR3 bases are TGCAGTTCCGGGACTAGCGGGAGAGAAGAGCAGTACTTC.

This clonotype was picked up many times. This chain connects TRBV24-1 to TRBJ1-1, with a tentative D call TRBD1 (5 bases). Trimming took 3 bases from V and 5 from J, leaving 9 bases between them. This CDR3 is 13 amino acids long. Germline CDR1 KGHDR, CDR2 SFDVKD. CDR3 sequence reads: CATSDTRVTEAFF. CDR3 nucleotide sequence: TGTGCCACCAGTGATACCAGGGTAACTGAAGCTTTCTTT.

The genes are TRBV20-1 and TRBJ1-1; D is unresolved. V was shortened by 3 bases and J by 4 bases, with 18 bases between the two germline ends. The V gene's germline CDR1 is DFQATT and CDR2 SNEGSKA (reference sequence). CDR3 length: 15 amino acids. CDR3 sequence reads: CSASLPVMGSTEAFF. CDR3 DNA: TGCAGTGCTAGTCTCCCCGTGATGGGCAGCACTGAAGCTTTCTTT.

This clonotype was counted at least ten times. The gene calls are TRBV20-1 and TRBJ2-1, with D tentatively TRBD1 or TRBD2 (5 bases each). Germline loops: CDR1 DFQATT, CDR2 SNEGSKA (reference sequence). CDR3 length: 16 amino acids. V was trimmed by 0 bases and J by 2 bases, leaving 14 bases between them. This CDR3 is CSARDIGGTTYNEQFF. The CDR3 DNA follows: TGCAGTGCTAGAGATATTGGGGGAACCACCTACAATGAGCAGTTCTTC.

This clonotype has just a few counts. V gene TRBV11-2 combines with J gene TRBJ2-5; D unresolved. Germline loops: CDR1 SGHAT, CDR2 FQNNGV. V lost 6 bases and J lost 2, with 16 bases in between. There are 15 residues in the CDR3. CDR3 nucleotides: TGTGCCAGCAGGAAACGCAGGTCCGATCAAGAGACCCAGTACTTC. It yields the protein CASRKRRSDQETQYF.

This clonotype was seen at least ten times. The rearrangement joins TRBV9 to TRBJ2-6; no definite D call. This CDR3 contains 14 residues. CDR1 and CDR2 from the germline V gene are SGDLS and YYNGEE. The V gene lost 2 bases and the J gene lost 1 base, with 4 bases spanning the gap. The CDR3: CASSVGSGANVLTF. CDR3 bases: TGTGCCAGCAGCGTTGGTTCTGGGGCCAACGTCCTGACTTTC.

This clonotype was found many times. The genes are TRBV11-2 and TRBJ2-2, with D unclear. There are 14 residues in the CDR3. V lost 0 bases and J lost 9, with 11 bases in between. Germline assignment: CDR1 SGHAT and CDR2 FQNNGV. The CDR3: CASSLDPETWELFF. The CDR3 DNA follows: TGTGCCAGCAGCTTAGATCCGGAGACCTGGGAGCTGTTTTTT.

This clonotype came up many times. V is TRBV7-6 and J is TRBJ2-7; 7 nucleotides agree with TRBD1. Trimming took 1 base from V and 2 from J; bases not matched to a gene: 5. The CDR3 runs 15 residues. In germline, CDR1 is SGHVS, CDR2 FNYEAQ. DNA of the CDR3: TGTGCCAGCAGCTTAGACTCAGGGGGAGCCTACGAGCAGTACTTC. Its translation: CASSLDSGGAYEQYF.

In its sample, this clonotype was seen many times. The chain carries TRBV27 and TRBJ1-1; TRBD1 might be the D (5 bases). The CDR3 covers 15 residues. Germline values: CDR1 MNHEY, CDR2 SMNVEV (reference sequence). Trimming pared 5 bases from V and 5 bases from J, leaving 18 bases between. CDR3 amino acids: CASSPRTSGRTEAFF. The DNA of the CDR3 is TGTGCCAGCAGTCCGAGGACATCTGGGAGAACTGAAGCTTTCTTT.

This clonotype was seen at least ten times. This chain joins TRBV15 and TRBJ2-1, with D tentatively TRBD2 (6 bases). The V gene's germline CDR1 is LNHNV and CDR2 YYDKDF (reference sequence). The V and J ends lost 0 bases and 8 bases respectively, with 8 bases between them. The CDR3 totals 13 residues. This CDR3 is CATSREWRDEQFF. The CDR3 nucleotides read TGTGCCACCAGCAGAGAGTGGAGGGATGAGCAGTTCTTC.

This clonotype was recorded many times. V usage is TRBV12-3 or TRBV12-4 and J usage is TRBJ2-1; perhaps D is TRBD1 or TRBD2 (5 bases each). Trimming shortened V by 4 bases and J by 10 bases, and 17 bases separated the two germline ends. This CDR3 region has 14 residues. DNA of the CDR3: TGTGCCAGCAGTTCCGGGACGTGGGGCGAGGAGCAGTTCTTC. The encoded protein is CASSSGTWGEEQFF.

Many counts were recorded for this clonotype. V usage is TRBV21-1 and J usage is TRBJ2-1; the table's D call TRBD2 went unverified against the DNA. TRBV21-1 is labeled a pseudogene. CDR3 size: 17 residues. CDR3 in amino acids: CASSKGRLAGFQNEQFF. The CDR3 bases are TGTGCCAGCAGCAAGGGTCGACTAGCGGGATTTCAGAATGAGCAGTTCTTC.

This clonotype has a count of ten or more. The CDR3 carries no conserved terminal phenylalanine or tryptophan, so it likely arises from a read error. No DNA is shown, since the ends of the CDR3 on it are uncertain; the CDR3 is the one TCRdb lists. V gene TRBV6-1 combines with J gene TRBJ2-5; the listed D gene, TRBD1, was not tested against the DNA. CDR1 and CDR2 (germline): MNHNS, SASEGT. Counting both end residues, the CDR3 totals 10 amino acids. CDR3 protein: CASSGGQDLL.

This clonotype was seen ten or more times. One end of the junction varies from germline; a read error may be responsible. V is TRBV7-9 and J is TRBJ1-1; unclear D gene. Germline V lookup: CDR1 SEHNR, CDR2 FQNEAQ (reference sequence). The CDR3 contains 17 residues. CDR3 in DNA: TGTACCAGCAGCCTCCCCTCTGAGAGTCCGATGAACACTGAAGCTTTCTTT. Its protein product is CTSSLPSESPMNTEAFF.

This clonotype showed up many times. The chain links TRBV20-1 to TRBJ2-3; 11 bases line up with TRBD2. The V and J ends lost 5 bases and 1 base, in that order; junction bases with no gene match: 11. Germline CDR1 and CDR2: DFQATT and SNEGSKA (reference sequence). The CDR3 totals 17 residues. The CDR3 loop is CSALGRISGRGTDTQYF. The CDR3, as DNA: TGCAGTGCTCTAGGCCGGATTAGCGGGAGGGGCACAGATACGCAGTATTTT.

This clonotype appeared many times. The chain couples TRBV4-3 to TRBJ1-4; D is perhaps TRBD1 (6 bases). The CDR3 has 17 amino acids. V lost 0 bases to trimming and J lost 8 bases, with 19 bases between them. Germline values: CDR1 LGHNA, CDR2 YSLEER. The CDR3 region is CASSQEQGSRGGEKLFF. The DNA for the CDR3 is TGCGCCAGCAGCCAAGAACAGGGATCCAGGGGTGGGGAAAAACTGTTTTTT.

The sample holds many counts of this clonotype. The chain has TRBV5-1 and TRBJ2-7; 7 bases map to TRBD2. The CDR3 extends over 15 amino acids. V trimming: 4 bases; J trimming: 5 bases; junction bases outside the gene matches: 12. CDR1 is SGHRS and CDR2 is YFSETQ in the germline V gene. CDR3 sequence (DNA): TGCGCCAGCAGCGTGCCGGAAGCGGGGTCCCACGAGCAGTACTTC. Residues: CASSVPEAGSHEQYF.

As concerns this clonotype: A much larger clone differs by one base, so this may be a read error. This sequence joins TRBV28 and TRBJ1-1; D is undetermined. CDR3 length: 11 residues. Germline CDR1 and CDR2: MDHEN and SYDVKM. V lost 3 bases and J 13 bases, leaving 12 bases between the germline ends. CDR3 nucleotides: TGTGCCAGCAGTTTCCTAACTGGGGATTTCTTT. This gives the protein CASSFLTGDFF.

This clonotype occurred many times. The genes are TRBV5-1 and TRBJ2-5; no clear D gene. Germline V CDR1 and CDR2: SGHRS, YFSETQ. The CDR3 has 13 residues. The V and J ends lost 6 bases and 1 base respectively, with 10 bases between them. The CDR3 is CASNRPPQETQYF. The CDR3 DNA is TGCGCCAGCAATAGACCCCCCCAAGAGACCCAGTACTTC.

This clonotype was recorded at least ten times. The chain couples TRBV5-6 to TRBJ2-3; D may be TRBD2 (5 bases). CDR1 is SGHDT and CDR2 is YYEEEE in the germline V gene. The CDR3 runs to 16 residues. Trimming took off 2 bases at V and 2 bases at J, with 15 bases between the two ends. The CDR3 loop reads CASSFFSGILTDTQYF. The CDR3 DNA reads as TGTGCCAGCAGCTTCTTTTCCGGGATTCTCACAGATACGCAGTATTTT.

This clonotype was picked up many times. The chain is built from TRBV10-2 and TRBJ2-7; tentatively, D is TRBD1 (6 bases). V lost 3 bases to trimming and J lost 4 bases, with 10 bases between them. There are 13 residues in the CDR3. Germline V lookup: CDR1 WSHSY, CDR2 SAAADI. The CDR3 DNA reads as TGCGCCAGCAGTGAACAGGGCGCTTACGAGCAGTACTTC. Protein product: CASSEQGAYEQYF.

This clonotype occurred many times. The J gene is TRBJ2-1, the V gene TRBV4-2; D ambiguous. Germline loops: CDR1 LGHNA, CDR2 YNFKEQ. The CDR3 runs 16 residues. The V end was cut by 0 bases, the J end by 0 bases, with 9 bases between. This CDR3 is CASSQDMASSYNEQFF. CDR3 bases: TGTGCCAGCAGCCAAGATATGGCCAGCTCCTACAATGAGCAGTTCTTC.

Many counts were recorded for this clonotype. The rearrangement links TRBV7-2 to TRBJ1-1; D is undetermined. CDR1 SGHTA and CDR2 FQGNSA come from the germline V gene. This CDR3 has 14 amino acids. Trimming pared 4 bases from V and 0 bases from J, leaving 9 bases between. The CDR3, as DNA: TGTGCCAGCAGCTATCAAGAATTGAACACTGAAGCTTTCTTT. It codes for CASSYQELNTEAFF.

This clonotype was counted at least ten times. V usage is TRBV7-8 and J usage is TRBJ2-6; 7 bases map to TRBD2. The V gene end was trimmed by 6 bases and the J gene end by 4 bases; junction bases not matched to a gene: 21. The CDR3 spans 20 residues. Germline assignment: CDR1 SGHVS and CDR2 FQNEAQ. CDR3 region: CASRWGWGGSKKIGANVLTF. CDR3 bases: TGTGCCAGCAGATGGGGTTGGGGCGGGAGTAAAAAGATCGGGGCCAACGTCCTGACTTTC.

Ten or more counts support this clonotype. The gene calls are TRBV7-9 and TRBJ2-7, with D possibly matching TRBD1 (5 bases). Germline-derived CDR1 and CDR2 are SEHNR and FQNEAQ (reference sequence). This CDR3 has 15 amino acids. Trimming removed 5 bases at V and 0 bases at J, with 14 bases between. As DNA, the CDR3 is TGTGCCAGCAGCCCTGACAGTGGCGGCTCCTACGAGCAGTACTTC. Residues: CASSPDSGGSYEQYF.